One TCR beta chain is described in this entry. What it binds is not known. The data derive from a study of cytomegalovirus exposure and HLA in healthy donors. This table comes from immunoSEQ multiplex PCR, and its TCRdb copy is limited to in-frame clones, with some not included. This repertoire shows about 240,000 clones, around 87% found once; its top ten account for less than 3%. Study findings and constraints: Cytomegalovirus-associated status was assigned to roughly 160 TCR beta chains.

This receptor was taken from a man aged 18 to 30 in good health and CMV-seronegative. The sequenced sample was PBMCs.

CDR3 residues: CASSSRGGGYEQYF. CDR3 nucleotides: TGTGCCAGCAGCTCGCGGGGGGGCGGTTACGAGCAGTACTTC. This chain uses TRBV5-4 with TRBJ2-7, with 9 nucleotides matching TRBD2. CDR1 and CDR2 from the germline V gene are SGHNT and YYREEE (reference sequence). The CDR3 is made up of 14 amino acids. The J segment lost 4 bases and the V segment lost 3 bases, leaving 5 bases of the junction unmatched.